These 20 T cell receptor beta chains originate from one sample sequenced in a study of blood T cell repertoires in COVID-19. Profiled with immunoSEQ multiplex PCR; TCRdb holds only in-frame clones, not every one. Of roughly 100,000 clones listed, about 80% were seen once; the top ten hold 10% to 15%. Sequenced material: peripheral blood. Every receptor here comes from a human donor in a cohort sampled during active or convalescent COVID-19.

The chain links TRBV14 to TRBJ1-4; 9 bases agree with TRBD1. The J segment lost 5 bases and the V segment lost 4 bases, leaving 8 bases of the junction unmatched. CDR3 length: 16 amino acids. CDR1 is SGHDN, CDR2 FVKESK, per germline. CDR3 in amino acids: CASSLVRGTGNEKLFF. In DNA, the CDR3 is TGTGCCAGCAGCCTCGTCAGGGGGACAGGGAATGAAAAACTGTTTTTT. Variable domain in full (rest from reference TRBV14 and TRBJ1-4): EAGVTQFPSHSVIEKGQTVTLRCDPISGHDNLYWYRRVMGKEIKFLLHFVKESKQDESGMPNNRFLAERTGGTYSTLKVQPAELEDSGVYFCASSLVRGTGNEKLFFGSGTQLSVL.

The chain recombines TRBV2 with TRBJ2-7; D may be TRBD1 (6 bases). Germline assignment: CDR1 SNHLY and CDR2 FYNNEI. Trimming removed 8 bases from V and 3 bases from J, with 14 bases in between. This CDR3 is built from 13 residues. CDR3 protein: CASDQGSNYEQYF. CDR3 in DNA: TGTGCCAGCGACCAGGGGAGTAACTACGAGCAGTACTTC.

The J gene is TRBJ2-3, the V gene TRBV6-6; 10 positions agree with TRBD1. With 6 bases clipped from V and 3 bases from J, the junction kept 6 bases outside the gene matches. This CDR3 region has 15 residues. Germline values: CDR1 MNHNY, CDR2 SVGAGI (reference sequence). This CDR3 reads CASRDPGQGTDTQYF. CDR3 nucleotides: TGTGCCAGCAGAGATCCGGGACAGGGGACAGATACGCAGTATTTT.

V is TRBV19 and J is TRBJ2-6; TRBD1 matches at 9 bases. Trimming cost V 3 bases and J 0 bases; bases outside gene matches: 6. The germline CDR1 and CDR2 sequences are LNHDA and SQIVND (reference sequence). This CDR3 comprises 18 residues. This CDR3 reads CASSILGQGPSGANVLTF. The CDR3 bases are TGTGCCAGTAGTATTCTGGGACAGGGCCCCTCTGGGGCCAACGTCCTGACTTTC.

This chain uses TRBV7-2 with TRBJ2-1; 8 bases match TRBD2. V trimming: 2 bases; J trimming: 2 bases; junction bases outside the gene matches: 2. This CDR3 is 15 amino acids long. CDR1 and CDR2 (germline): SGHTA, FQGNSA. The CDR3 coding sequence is TGTGCCAGCAGCTTATCCGGGGGGGCCTACAATGAGCAGTTCTTC. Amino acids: CASSLSGGAYNEQFF.

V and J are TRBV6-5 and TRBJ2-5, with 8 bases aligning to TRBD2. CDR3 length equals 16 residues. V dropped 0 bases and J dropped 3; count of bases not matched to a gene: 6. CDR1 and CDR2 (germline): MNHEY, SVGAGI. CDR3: CASSYSYQRGKETQYF. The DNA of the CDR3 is TGTGCCAGCAGTTACTCGTATCAGCGGGGGAAAGAGACCCAGTACTTC.

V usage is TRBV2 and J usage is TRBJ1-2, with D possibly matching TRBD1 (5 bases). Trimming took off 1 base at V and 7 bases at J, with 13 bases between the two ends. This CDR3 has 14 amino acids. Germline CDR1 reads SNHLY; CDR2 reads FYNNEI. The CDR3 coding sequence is TGTGCCAGCAGTGAAGATAGCAGGGAAGTTGGCTACACCTTC. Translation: CASSEDSREVGYTF.

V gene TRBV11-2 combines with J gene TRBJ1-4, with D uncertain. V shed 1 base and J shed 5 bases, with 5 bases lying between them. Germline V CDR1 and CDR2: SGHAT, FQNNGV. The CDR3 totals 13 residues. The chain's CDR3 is CASSLGRNEKLFF. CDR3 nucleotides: TGTGCCAGCAGCTTAGGGAGGAATGAAAAACTGTTTTTT.

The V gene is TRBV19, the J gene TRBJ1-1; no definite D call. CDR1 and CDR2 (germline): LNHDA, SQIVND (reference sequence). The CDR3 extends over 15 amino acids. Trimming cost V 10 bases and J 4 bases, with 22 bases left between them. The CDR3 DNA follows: TGTGCCACCCAGGCGGGCATAGGGTTCGGCACTGAAGCTTTCTTT. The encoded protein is CATQAGIGFGTEAFF. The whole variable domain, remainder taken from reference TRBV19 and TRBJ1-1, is DGGITQSPKYLFRKEGQNVTLSCEQNLNHDAMYWYRQDPGQGLRLIYYSQIVNDFQKGDIAEGYSVSREKKESFPLTVTSAQKNPTAFYLCATQAGIGFGTEAFFGQGTRLTVV.

The CDR3 DNA sequence: TGTGCCAGCAGATACGGGAGGACATCGACCTACGAGCAGTACTTC. Its translation is CASRYGRTSTYEQYF. This chain uses TRBV6-5 with TRBJ2-7, with 7 bases matching TRBD2. The CDR3 consists of 15 residues. The germline V gene encodes CDR1 MNHEY and CDR2 SVGAGI. The V and J ends lost 6 bases and 2 bases, in that order; junction bases with no gene match: 10.

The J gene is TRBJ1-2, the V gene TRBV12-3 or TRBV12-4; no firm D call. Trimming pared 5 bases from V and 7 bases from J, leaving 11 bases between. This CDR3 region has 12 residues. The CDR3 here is CASSVEFRGYTF. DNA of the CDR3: TGTGCCAGCAGTGTCGAGTTTCGTGGCTACACCTTC.

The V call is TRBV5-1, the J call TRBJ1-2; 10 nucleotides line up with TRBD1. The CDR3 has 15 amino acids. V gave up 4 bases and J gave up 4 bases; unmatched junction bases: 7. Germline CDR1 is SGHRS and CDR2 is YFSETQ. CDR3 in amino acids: CASSQGQGPLYGYTF. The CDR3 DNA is TGCGCCAGCAGCCAGGGACAGGGGCCCCTCTATGGCTACACCTTC.

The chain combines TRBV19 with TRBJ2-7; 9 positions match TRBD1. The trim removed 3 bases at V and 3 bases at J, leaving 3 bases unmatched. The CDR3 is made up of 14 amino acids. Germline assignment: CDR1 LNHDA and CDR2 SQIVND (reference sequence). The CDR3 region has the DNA TGTGCCAGTAGTATTCCGGGACAGGGCTACGAGCAGTACTTC. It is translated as CASSIPGQGYEQYF. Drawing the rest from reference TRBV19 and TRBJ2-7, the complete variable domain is DGGITQSPKYLFRKEGQNVTLSCEQNLNHDAMYWYRQDPGQGLRLIYYSQIVNDFQKGDIAEGYSVSREKKESFPLTVTSAQKNPTAFYLCASSIPGQGYEQYFGPGTRLTVT.

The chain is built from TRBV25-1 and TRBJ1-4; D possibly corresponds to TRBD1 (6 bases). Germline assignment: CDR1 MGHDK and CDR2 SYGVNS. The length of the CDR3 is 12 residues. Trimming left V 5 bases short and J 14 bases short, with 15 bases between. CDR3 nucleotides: TGTGCCAGCAGTCAGAGGACAGATTACCTGTTTTTT. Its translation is CASSQRTDYLFF.

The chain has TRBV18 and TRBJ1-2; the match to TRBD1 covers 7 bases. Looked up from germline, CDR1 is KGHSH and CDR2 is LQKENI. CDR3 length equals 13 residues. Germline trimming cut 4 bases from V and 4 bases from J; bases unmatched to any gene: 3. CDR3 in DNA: TGTGCCAGCTCACACGGGACAGCCTATGGCTACACCTTC. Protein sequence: CASSHGTAYGYTF. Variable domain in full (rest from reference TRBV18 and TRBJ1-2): NAGVMQNPRHLVRRRGQEARLRCSPMKGHSHVYWYRQLPEEGLKFMVYLQKENIIDESGMPKERFSAEFPKEGPSILRIQQVVRGDSAAYFCASSHGTAYGYTFGSGTRLTVV.

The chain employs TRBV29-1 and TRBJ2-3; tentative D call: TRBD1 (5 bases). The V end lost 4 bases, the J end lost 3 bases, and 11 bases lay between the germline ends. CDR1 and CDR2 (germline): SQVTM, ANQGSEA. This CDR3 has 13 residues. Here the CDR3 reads CSVAGSGTDTQYF. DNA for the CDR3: TGCAGCGTTGCCGGTTCAGGGACAGATACGCAGTATTTT.

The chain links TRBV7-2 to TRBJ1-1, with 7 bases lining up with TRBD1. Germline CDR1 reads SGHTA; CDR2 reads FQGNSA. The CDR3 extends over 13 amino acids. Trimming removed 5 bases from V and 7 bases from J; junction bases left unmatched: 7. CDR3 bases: TGTGCCAGCAGCACCCAGAGGGGGCTTGAAGCTTTCTTT. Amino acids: CASSTQRGLEAFF.

The CDR3 DNA reads TGTGCCAGCGGGCGCGGGAATGAGCAGTTCTTC. Amino acids: CASGRGNEQFF. The chain carries TRBV9 and TRBJ2-1; perhaps TRBD2 as D (5 bases). Germline CDR1 and CDR2: SGDLS and YYNGEE. V lost 7 bases to trimming and J lost 7 bases, with 9 bases between them. The CDR3 loop spans 11 amino acids.

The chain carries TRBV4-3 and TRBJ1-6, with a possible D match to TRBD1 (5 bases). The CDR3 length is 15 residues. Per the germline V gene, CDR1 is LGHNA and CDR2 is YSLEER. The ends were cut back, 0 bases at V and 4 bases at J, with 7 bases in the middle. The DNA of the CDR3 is TGCGCCAGCAGCCAAGATCCAGGGTATAATTCACCCCTCCACTTT. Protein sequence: CASSQDPGYNSPLHF.

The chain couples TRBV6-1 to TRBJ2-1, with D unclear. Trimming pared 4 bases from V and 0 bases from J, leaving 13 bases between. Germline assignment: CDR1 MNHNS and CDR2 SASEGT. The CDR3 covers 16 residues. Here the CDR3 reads CASSVVSASSYNEQFF. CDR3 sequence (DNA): TGTGCCAGCAGTGTTGTCAGCGCAAGCTCCTACAATGAGCAGTTCTTC.